Below, one T cell receptor beta chain is given with its context. Under the authors' procedure: Reference gene primer amplification yielded estimated nucleated cell counts. TCRdb's table, derived via immunoSEQ multiplex PCR, lists solely in-frame clones and lacks some. For V, J and clone size, that table is used; D and trimming come from the DNA. The table lists fewer than 250,000 clones, around 80% of them singletons. The source of the sample is a study of blood T cell repertoires in COVID-19. Participants were aged roughly 18 to 95 years, lived in about two dozen US areas, and enrolled virtually. Recovery among Cohort 3 donors was established by two negative PCRs, clearance, or symptom resolution. Trimming at V came to 1 base and at J to 7 bases, leaving 6 bases not matched to a gene. The CDR3 loop spans 16 amino acids. Germline V gene data show CDR1 as KGHDR and CDR2 as SFDVKD.

The sequence was obtained from a man aged 55 to 70 who had recovered from COVID-19. This chain joins TRBV24-1 and TRBJ1-1; 12 nucleotides agree with TRBD1. Specimen: PBMCs or T cells enriched from blood (not recorded which). CDR3 bases: TGTGCCACCAGTGATTTTCCCGGGACAGGGGGCAGTGAAGCTTTCTTT. It specifies CATSDFPGTGGSEAFF.